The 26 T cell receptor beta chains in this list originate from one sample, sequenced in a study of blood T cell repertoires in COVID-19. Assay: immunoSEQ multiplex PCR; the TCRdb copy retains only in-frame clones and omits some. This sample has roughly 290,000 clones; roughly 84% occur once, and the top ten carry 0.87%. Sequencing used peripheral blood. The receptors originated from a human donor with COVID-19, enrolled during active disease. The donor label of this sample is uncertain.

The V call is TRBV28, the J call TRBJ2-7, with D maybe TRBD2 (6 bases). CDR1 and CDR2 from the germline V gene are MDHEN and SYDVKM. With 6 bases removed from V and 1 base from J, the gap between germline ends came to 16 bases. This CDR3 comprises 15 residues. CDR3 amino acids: CASRPGSGYSYEQYF. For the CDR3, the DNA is TGTGCCAGCAGGCCAGGGAGCGGGTATTCCTACGAGCAGTACTTC. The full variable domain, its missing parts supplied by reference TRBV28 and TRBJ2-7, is DVKVTQSSRYLVKRTGEKVFLECVQDMDHENMFWYRQDPGLGLRLIYFSYDVKMKEKGDIPEGYSVSREKKERFSLILESASTNQTSMYLCASRPGSGYSYEQYFGPGTRLTVT.

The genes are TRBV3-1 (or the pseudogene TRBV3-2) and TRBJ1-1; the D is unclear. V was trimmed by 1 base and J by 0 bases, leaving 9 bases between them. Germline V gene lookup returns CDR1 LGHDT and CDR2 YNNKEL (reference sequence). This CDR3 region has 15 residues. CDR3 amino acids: CASSQGLLMNTEAFF. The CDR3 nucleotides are TGTGCCAGCAGCCAAGGACTGTTAATGAACACTGAAGCTTTCTTT.

Written as DNA, the CDR3 is TGCGCCAGCAGTCGGGCCGGTGAAGCTTTCTTT. Protein product: CASSRAGEAFF. The rearrangement uses TRBV23-1 and TRBJ1-1; D uncertain. TRBV23-1 is known as an ORF, though its function is uncertain. This CDR3 region has 11 residues. Trimming left V 4 bases short and J 7 bases short, with 7 bases between.

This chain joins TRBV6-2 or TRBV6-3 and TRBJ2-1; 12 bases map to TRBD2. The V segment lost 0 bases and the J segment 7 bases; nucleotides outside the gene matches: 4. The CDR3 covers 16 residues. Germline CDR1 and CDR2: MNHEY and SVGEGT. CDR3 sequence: CASSYSTSGSRNEQFF. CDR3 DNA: TGTGCCAGCAGTTACTCGACTAGCGGGAGTAGGAATGAGCAGTTCTTC.

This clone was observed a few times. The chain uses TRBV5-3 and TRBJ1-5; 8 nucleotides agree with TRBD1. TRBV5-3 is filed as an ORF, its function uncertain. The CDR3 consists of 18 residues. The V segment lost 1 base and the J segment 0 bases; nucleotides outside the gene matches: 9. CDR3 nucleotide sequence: TGTGCCAGAAGCTTGTATCTCCAGGGGGCCCCTAGCAATCAGCCCCAGCATTTT. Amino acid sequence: CARSLYLQGAPSNQPQHF.

The DNA for the CDR3 is TGTGCCAGCAGGATTACAGGGTACACTGAAGCTTTCTTT. Translation gives CASRITGYTEAFF. The V call is TRBV3-1 (or the pseudogene TRBV3-2), the J call TRBJ1-1, with D perhaps matching TRBD1 (6 bases). CDR3 length equals 13 residues. Germline CDR1 LGHDT, CDR2 YNNKEL (reference sequence). V lost 6 bases and J 3 bases, leaving 11 bases between the germline ends.

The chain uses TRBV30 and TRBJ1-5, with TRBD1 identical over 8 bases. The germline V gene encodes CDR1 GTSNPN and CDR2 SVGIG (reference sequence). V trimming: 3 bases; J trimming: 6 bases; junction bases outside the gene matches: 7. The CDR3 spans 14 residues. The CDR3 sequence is CAWSGQGRRQPQHF. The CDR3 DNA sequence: TGTGCCTGGAGCGGACAGGGCAGGCGTCAGCCCCAGCATTTT.

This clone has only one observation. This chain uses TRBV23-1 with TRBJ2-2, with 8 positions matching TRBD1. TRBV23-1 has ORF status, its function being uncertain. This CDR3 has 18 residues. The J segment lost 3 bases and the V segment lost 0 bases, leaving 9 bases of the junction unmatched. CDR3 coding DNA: TGCGCCAGCAGTCAATCAGACAGGGGATCTTTGGACACCGGGGAGCTGTTTTTT. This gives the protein CASSQSDRGSLDTGELFF.

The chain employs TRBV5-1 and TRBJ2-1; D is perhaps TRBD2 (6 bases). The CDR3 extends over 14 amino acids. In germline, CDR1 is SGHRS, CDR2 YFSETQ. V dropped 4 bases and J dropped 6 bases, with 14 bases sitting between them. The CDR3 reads CASSAPGTFNEQFF. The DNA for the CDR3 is TGCGCCAGCAGCGCGCCCGGGACTTTCAATGAGCAGTTCTTC.

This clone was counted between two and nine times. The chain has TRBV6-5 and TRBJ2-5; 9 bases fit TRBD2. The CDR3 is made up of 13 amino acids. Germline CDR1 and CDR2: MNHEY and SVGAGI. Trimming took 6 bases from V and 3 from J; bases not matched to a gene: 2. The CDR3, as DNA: TGTGCCAGCAGAGCGGGAGGAGAAGAGACCCAGTACTTC. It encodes CASRAGGEETQYF.

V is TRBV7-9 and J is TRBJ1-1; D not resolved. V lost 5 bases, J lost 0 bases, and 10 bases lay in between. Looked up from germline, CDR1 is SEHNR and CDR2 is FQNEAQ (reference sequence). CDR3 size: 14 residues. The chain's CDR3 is CASSPGLMNTEAFF. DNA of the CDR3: TGTGCCAGCAGCCCTGGACTGATGAACACTGAAGCTTTCTTT.

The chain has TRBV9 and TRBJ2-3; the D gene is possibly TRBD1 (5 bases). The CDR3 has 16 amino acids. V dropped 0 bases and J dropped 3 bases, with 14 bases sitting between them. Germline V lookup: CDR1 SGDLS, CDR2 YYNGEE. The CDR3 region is CASSVERGYTTDTQYF. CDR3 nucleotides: TGTGCCAGCAGCGTAGAAAGGGGCTATACAACAGATACGCAGTATTTT.

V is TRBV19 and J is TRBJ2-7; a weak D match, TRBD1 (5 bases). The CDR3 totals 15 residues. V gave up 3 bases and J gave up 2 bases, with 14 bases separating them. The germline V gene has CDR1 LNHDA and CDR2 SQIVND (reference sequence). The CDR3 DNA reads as TGTGCCAGTAGTATTCATCTCACAGGACCCTACGAGCAGTACTTC. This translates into CASSIHLTGPYEQYF.

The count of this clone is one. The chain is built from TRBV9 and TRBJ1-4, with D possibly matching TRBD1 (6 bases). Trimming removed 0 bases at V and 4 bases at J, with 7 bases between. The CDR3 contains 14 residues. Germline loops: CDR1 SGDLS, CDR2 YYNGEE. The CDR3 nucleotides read TGTGCCAGCAGCGTAGCAGGGGATAATGAAAAACTGTTTTTT. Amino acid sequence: CASSVAGDNEKLFF.

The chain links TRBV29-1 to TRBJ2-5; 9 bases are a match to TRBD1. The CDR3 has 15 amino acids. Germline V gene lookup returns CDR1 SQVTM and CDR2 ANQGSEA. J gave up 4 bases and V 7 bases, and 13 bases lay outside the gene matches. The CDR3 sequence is CSGLQPGQGRETQYF. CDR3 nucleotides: TGCAGCGGTCTACAACCGGGACAGGGTAGAGAGACCCAGTACTTC.

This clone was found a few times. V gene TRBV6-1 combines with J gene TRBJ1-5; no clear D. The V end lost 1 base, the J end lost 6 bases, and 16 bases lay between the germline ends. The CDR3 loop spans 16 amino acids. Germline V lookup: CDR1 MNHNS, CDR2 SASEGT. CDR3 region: CASSEVMADHIQPQHF. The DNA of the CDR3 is TGTGCCAGCAGTGAAGTTATGGCCGATCATATTCAGCCCCAGCATTTT.

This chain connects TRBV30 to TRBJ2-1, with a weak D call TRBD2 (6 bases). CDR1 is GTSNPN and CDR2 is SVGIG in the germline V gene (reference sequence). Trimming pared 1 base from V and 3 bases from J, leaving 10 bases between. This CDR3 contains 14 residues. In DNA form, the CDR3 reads TGTGCCTGGAGTGCCGGCGGGATCTACAATGAGCAGTTCTTC. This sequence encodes CAWSAGGIYNEQFF.

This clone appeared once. CDR3 DNA: TGTGCCAGCAGCGCCCGGGACTTCCCCTATAATTCACCCCTCCACTTT. As protein: CASSARDFPYNSPLHF. The chain links TRBV9 to TRBJ1-6; TRBD1 is a possible D gene (5 bases). The V gene's germline CDR1 is SGDLS and CDR2 YYNGEE. The CDR3 length is 16 residues. Trimming pared 3 bases from V and 2 bases from J, leaving 12 bases between.

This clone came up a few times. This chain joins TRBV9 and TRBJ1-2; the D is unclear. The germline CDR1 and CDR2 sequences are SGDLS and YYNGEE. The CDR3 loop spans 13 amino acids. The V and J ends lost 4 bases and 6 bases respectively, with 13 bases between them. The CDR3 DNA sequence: TGTGCCAGCAGCTTTCGGGAAGGAAATGGCTACACCTTC. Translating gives CASSFREGNGYTF.

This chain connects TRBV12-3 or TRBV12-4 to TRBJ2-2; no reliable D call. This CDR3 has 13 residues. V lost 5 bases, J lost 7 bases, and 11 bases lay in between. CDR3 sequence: CASSQPGGGELFF. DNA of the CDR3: TGTGCCAGCAGTCAGCCAGGTGGCGGGGAGCTGTTTTTT.

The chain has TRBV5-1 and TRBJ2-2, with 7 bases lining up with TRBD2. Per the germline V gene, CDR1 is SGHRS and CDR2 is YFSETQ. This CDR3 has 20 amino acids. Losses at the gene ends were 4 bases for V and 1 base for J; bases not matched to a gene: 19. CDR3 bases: TGCGCCAGCAGCCGGCTGGGTCGGAGCGGGACCCTCAGGAACACCGGGGAGCTGTTTTTT. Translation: CASSRLGRSGTLRNTGELFF.

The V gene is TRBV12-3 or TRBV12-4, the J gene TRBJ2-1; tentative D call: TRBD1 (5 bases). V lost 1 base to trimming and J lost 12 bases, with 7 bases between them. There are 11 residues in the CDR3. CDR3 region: CASSLGRGQFF. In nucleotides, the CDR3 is TGTGCCAGCAGTTTAGGAAGGGGGCAGTTCTTC.

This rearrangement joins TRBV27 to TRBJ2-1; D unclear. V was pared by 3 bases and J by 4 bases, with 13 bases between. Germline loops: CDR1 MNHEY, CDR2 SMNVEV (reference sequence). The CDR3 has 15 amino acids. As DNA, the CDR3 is TGTGCCAGCAGTTTTTCGGTTCGAGGATACAATGAGCAGTTCTTC. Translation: CASSFSVRGYNEQFF.

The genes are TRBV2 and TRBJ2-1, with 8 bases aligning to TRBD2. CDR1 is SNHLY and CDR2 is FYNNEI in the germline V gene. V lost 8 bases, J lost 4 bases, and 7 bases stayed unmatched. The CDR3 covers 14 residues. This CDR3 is CASWAGLVYNEQFF. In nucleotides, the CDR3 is TGTGCCAGCTGGGCGGGACTAGTGTACAATGAGCAGTTCTTC. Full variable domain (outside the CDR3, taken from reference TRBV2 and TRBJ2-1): EPEVTQTPSHQVTQMGQEVILRCVPISNHLYFYWYRQILGQKVEFLVSFYNNEISEKSEIFDDQFSVERPDGSNFTLKIRSTKLEDSAMYFCASWAGLVYNEQFFGPGTRLTVL.

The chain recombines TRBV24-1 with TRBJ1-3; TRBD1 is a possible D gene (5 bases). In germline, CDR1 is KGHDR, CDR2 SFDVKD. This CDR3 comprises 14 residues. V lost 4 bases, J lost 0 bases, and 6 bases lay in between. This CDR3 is CATSDGHSGNTIYF. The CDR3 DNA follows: TGTGCCACCAGTGACGGACACTCTGGAAACACCATATATTTT.

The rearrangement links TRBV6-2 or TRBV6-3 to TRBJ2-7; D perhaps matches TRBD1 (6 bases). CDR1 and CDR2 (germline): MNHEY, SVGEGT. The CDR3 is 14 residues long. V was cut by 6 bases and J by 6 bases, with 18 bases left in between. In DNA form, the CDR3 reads TGTGCCAGCAGCTATCCTGGGGGCCTATCCGAGCAGTACTTC. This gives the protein CASSYPGGLSEQYF.